Listed below are T cell receptor beta chains from one sample, sequenced in a study of T cell responses to AZD1222 COVID-19 vaccine. Generated by immunoSEQ multiplex PCR, the TCRdb table keeps only in-frame clones and is missing some. The sample contains more than 140,000 clones, about nine tenths of which appear only once. Sequencing used peripheral blood, obtained on day 0 of AZD1222 vaccination. The receptor source for this set is an adult in good health. Each CDR3 is given with its conserved first and last residue. D genes are given only for firm matches. The listing skips clone size in some rows; elsewhere it reads once, few, many or a size class.

size | length | D | J | V | DNA | CDR3
NA | 11 | NA | TRBJ2-3 | TRBV2 | TGTGCCAGCAGGGACGAAGATACGCAGTATTTT | CASRDEDTQYF
NA | 16 | TRBD1 | TRBJ1-3 | TRBV19 | TGTGCCAGTAGTGTACCGGGACAGGGTCGTGGAAACACCATATATTTT | CASSVPGQGRGNTIYF
NA | 16 | NA | TRBJ2-7 | TRBV3-1/TRBV3-2 | TGTGCCAGCAGCCAAGGGCTACGATGGGGCTCCTACGAGCAGTACTTC | CASSQGLRWGSYEQYF
NA | 17 | TRBD1 | TRBJ2-1 | TRBV24-1 | TGTGCCACCAGTCCCTCCTGGGGGACAGGGATCTACAATGAGCAGTTCTTC | CATSPSWGTGIYNEQFF
NA | 15 | NA | TRBJ2-1 | TRBV7-2 | TGTGCCAGCAGCTTATCGGGGAACTACTACAATGAGCAGTTCTTC | CASSLSGNYYNEQFF
NA | 12 | NA | TRBJ2-7 | TRBV24-1 | TGTGCCACCAGTGATTCAGGGAACGAGCAGTACTTC | CATSDSGNEQYF
NA | 16 | TRBD1 | TRBJ2-6 | TRBV24-1 | TGTGCCACCAGTGTGACAGGGAACTCTGGGGCCAACGTCCTGACTTTC | CATSVTGNSGANVLTF
NA | 12 | NA | TRBJ1-4 | TRBV29-1 | TGCAGCGGTAAAGGGGGAGGTGAAAAACTGTTTTTT | CSGKGGGEKLFF
few | 14 | TRBD1 | TRBJ2-2 | TRBV7-6 | TGTGCCAGCAGCCGGACAGGGGGCACCGGGGAGCTGTTTTTT | CASSRTGGTGELFF
NA | 11 | NA | TRBJ2-7 | TRBV30 | TGTGCCCTTCACCGCAACTACGAGCAGTACTTC | CALHRNYEQYF
NA | 15 | NA | TRBJ2-2 | TRBV19 | TGTGCCAGTAGTATGGGCAGGGCGGGCACCGGGGAGCTGTTTTTT | CASSMGRAGTGELFF
NA | 13 | NA | TRBJ2-3 | TRBV27 | TGTGCCAGCAGCTCTAGGGACACAGATACGCAGTATTTT | CASSSRDTDTQYF
NA | 15 | TRBD1 | TRBJ2-7 | TRBV13 | TGTGCCAGCAGCTTAGGACAGGGGGGTGGGGAAGAGCAGTACTTC | CASSLGQGGGEEQYF
NA | 16 | TRBD2 | TRBJ2-1 | TRBV27 | TGTGCCAGCAGTCCCCTAGCGGGGAGCTCCTACAATGAGCAGTTCTTC | CASSPLAGSSYNEQFF
NA | 19 | NA | TRBJ2-6 | TRBV28 | TGTGCCAGCAGTTTAGGGCCAAGACAGGAAAACTCTGGGGCCAACGTCCTGACTTTC | CASSLGPRQENSGANVLTF
few | 15 | NA | TRBJ1-2 | TRBV5-5 | TGTGCCAGCAGCTTGGGAGTGGGTCCCGACTATGGCTACACCTTC | CASSLGVGPDYGYTF
NA | 15 | NA | TRBJ1-2 | TRBV7-2 | TGTGCCAGCAGCTTAGCCGGCCAATTCACATATGGCTACACCTTC | CASSLAGQFTYGYTF
once | 16 | TRBD1 | TRBJ1-3 | TRBV6-6 | TGTGCCAGCAGTCACGGACAGGGCCACACTGGAAACACCATATATTTT | CASSHGQGHTGNTIYF
few | 15 | TRBD1 | TRBJ1-1 | TRBV28 | TGTGCCAGCTCTGACAGGGTAAGACTCGACACTGAAGCTTTCTTT | CASSDRVRLDTEAFF
NA | 17 | TRBD1 | TRBJ2-5 | TRBV6-2/TRBV6-3 | TGTGCCAGCAGCGCAGTCACCCGGGACAGGAACCAAGAGACCCAGTACTTC | CASSAVTRDRNQETQYF
NA | 16 | TRBD2 | TRBJ2-3 | TRBV24-1 | TGTGCCACCAGTGAAATGACTAGCGGGAGAAGAGATACGCAGTATTTT | CATSEMTSGRRDTQYF
NA | 15 | TRBD2 | TRBJ2-3 | TRBV3-1/TRBV3-2 | TGTGCCAGCAGCCCGGGACTAGCGGGAGCAGATACGCAGTATTTT | CASSPGLAGADTQYF
NA | 12 | NA | TRBJ1-6 | TRBV30 | TGTGCCTGGAGTGGGGAGAATTCACCCCTCCACTTT | CAWSGENSPLHF
NA | 14 | TRBD1 | TRBJ2-7 | TRBV27 | TGTGCCAGCAGACTCGGGACAGCTGCTACGGAGCAGTACTTC | CASRLGTAATEQYF
NA | 13 | NA | TRBJ1-3 | TRBV5-1 | TGCGCCAGCGGACACTTCTCTGGAAACACCATATATTTT | CASGHFSGNTIYF
NA | 14 | TRBD1 | TRBJ2-5 | TRBV5-4 | TGTGCCAGCAGCCCAAGACAGGGGGCAGAGACCCAGTACTTC | CASSPRQGAETQYF
NA | 14 | NA | TRBJ1-1 | TRBV5-1 | TGCGCCAGCAGCTTGGGGCAGGTTAACACTGAAGCTTTCTTT | CASSLGQVNTEAFF
NA | 10 | NA | TRBJ2-7 | TRBV28 | TGTGCCAGCAGTCTGTACGAGCAGTACTTC | CASSLYEQYF
few | 15 | NA | TRBJ2-1 | TRBV11-2 | TGTGCCAGCAGCTTTGACAGAGCCTCCTACAATGAGCAGTTCTTC | CASSFDRASYNEQFF
NA | 13 | NA | TRBJ1-2 | TRBV6-2/TRBV6-3 | TGTGCCAGCAGTTACGGCGGAGGGCCCGGCTACACCTTC | CASSYGGGPGYTF
NA | 18 | TRBD2 | TRBJ2-1 | TRBV6-1 | TGTGCCAGCAGTGAAGGCCGCGGGAGGGCCGTGAACCTACATGAGCAGTTCTTC | CASSEGRGRAVNLHEQFF
NA | 11 | NA | TRBJ2-3 | TRBV7-2 | TGTGCCAGCAGCTTAGATGATACGCAGTATTTT | CASSLDDTQYF
NA | 14 | TRBD2 | TRBJ2-2 | TRBV9 | TGTGCCAGCAGCACCACTAGCGGGGCCGGGGAGCTGTTTTTT | CASSTTSGAGELFF
NA | 18 | TRBD1 | TRBJ1-2 | TRBV14 | TGTGCCAGCAGCCAAGATATACTGGGACAGGGAATGGAGGATGGCTACACCTTC | CASSQDILGQGMEDGYTF
once | 15 | TRBD2 | TRBJ2-7 | TRBV11-2 | TGTGCCAGCAGCTTTGTAGCGGGGATTTCCTACGAGCAGTACTTC | CASSFVAGISYEQYF
once | 19 | TRBD2 | TRBJ2-7 | TRBV7-6 | TGTGCCAGCAGCTTAGCGGCGGGCTGGGGGGGAGCCACTTCCTACGAGCAGTACTTC | CASSLAAGWGGATSYEQYF
NA | 14 | NA | TRBJ2-5 | TRBV6-2/TRBV6-3 | TGTGCCAGCAGTTACTCTCAGGCGGGGGAGACCCAGTACTTC | CASSYSQAGETQYF
once | 16 | NA | TRBJ2-5 | TRBV4-2 | TGTGCCAGCAGCCAGACTCCGGGACGGATTCAAGAGACCCAGTACTTC | CASSQTPGRIQETQYF
NA | 13 | NA | TRBJ1-1 | TRBV11-2 | TGTGCCAGCGACCAGAGGATAGACACTGAAGCTTTCTTT | CASDQRIDTEAFF
once | 16 | NA | TRBJ2-1 | TRBV7-8 | TGTGCCAGCAGCCCAAATCTAGCCTTCTCCTACAATGAGCAGTTCTTC | CASSPNLAFSYNEQFF
NA | 14 | NA | TRBJ1-4 | TRBV19 | TGTGCCAGTAGTAGGGGCCCAGGGGTGGAAAAACTGTTTTTT | CASSRGPGVEKLFF
NA | 13 | TRBD1 | TRBJ1-1 | TRBV27 | TGTGCCAGCAGGCGGACAGGCGGGACTGAAGCTTTCTTT | CASRRTGGTEAFF
NA | 16 | TRBD2 | TRBJ2-4 | TRBV3-1/TRBV3-2 | TGTGCCAGCAGCCAAGAAGCGGGAGGGCCTAAAAACATTCAGTACTTC | CASSQEAGGPKNIQYF
NA | 15 | TRBD1 | TRBJ2-2 | TRBV11-3 | TGTGCCAGCAGCCGACAGGGGGCGGACACCGGGGAGCTGTTTTTT | CASSRQGADTGELFF
NA | 13 | TRBD2 | TRBJ2-2 | TRBV7-3 | TGTGCCAGCAGCAATAGCGGGTCCGGGGAGCTGTTTTTT | CASSNSGSGELFF
few | 16 | NA | TRBJ1-5 | TRBV7-2 | TGTGCCAGCAGCTTAGCGCAACGAAGGGGCAATCAGCCCCAGCATTTT | CASSLAQRRGNQPQHF
NA | 14 | TRBD2 | TRBJ2-7 | TRBV16 | TGTGCCAGCAGCAGAAGCGGGAGTATCTACGAGCAGTACTTC | CASSRSGSIYEQYF
many | 15 | NA | TRBJ2-1 | TRBV19 | TGTGCCAGTAGTATGGGGGCAGGGGATTACAATGAGCAGTTCTTC | CASSMGAGDYNEQFF
NA | 18 | NA | TRBJ2-6 | TRBV7-2 | TGTGCCAGCAGCTTAGGGTATTCGGGGCGCTCTGGGGCCAACGTCCTGACTTTC | CASSLGYSGRSGANVLTF